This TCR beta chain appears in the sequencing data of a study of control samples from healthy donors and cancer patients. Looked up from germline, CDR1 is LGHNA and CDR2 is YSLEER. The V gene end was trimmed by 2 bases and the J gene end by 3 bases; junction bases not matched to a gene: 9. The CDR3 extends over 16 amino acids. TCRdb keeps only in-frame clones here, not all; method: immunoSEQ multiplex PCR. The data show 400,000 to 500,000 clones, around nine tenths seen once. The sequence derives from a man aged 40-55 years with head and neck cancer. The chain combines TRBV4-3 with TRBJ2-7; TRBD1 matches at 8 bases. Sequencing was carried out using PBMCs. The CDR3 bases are TGCGCCAGCAGCCAATATCGTGGACAGGGTTTCTACGAGCAGTACTTC. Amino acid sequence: CASSQYRGQGFYEQYF.